The present T cell receptor (beta chain) was sequenced within a study of blood T cell repertoires in COVID-19. Overall study context: Some COVID-19 samples were acute and others convalescent; all came from the United States, Italy and Spain. T cells, B-cell-depleted T cells, or PBMCs supplied cDNA or gDNA.

CDR1 and CDR2 (germline): SGHRS, YFSETQ. The CDR3 is 12 residues long. V was pared by 2 bases and J by 9 bases, with 10 bases between. In the original processing: Amplification of reference gene primers was used by the study to estimate nucleated cell counts. Sequencing was performed with immunoSEQ multiplex PCR; in TCRdb, only in-frame clones are kept and a portion is missing. V, J and clone size derive from that table, while D and trimming were established from the DNA sequence. The table includes some 120,000 clones, roughly four fifths detected once. The TCR sequence derives from a human donor in a cohort sampled during active COVID-19. The chain links TRBV5-1 to TRBJ2-3, with TRBD1 as a possible D gene (6 bases). Sample: peripheral blood. CDR3 amino acids: CASSFQGNTQYF. In DNA, the CDR3 is TGCGCCAGCAGCTTCCAGGGGAACACGCAGTATTTT.